The T cell receptor (beta chain) under discussion was sequenced for a study of blood T cell repertoires in COVID-19. The table came from immunoSEQ multiplex PCR; TCRdb's copy has only in-frame clones and leaves some out. The repertoire holds over 300,000 clones, with 85% to 90% as singletons. This CDR3 is 17 amino acids long. Germline V gene lookup returns CDR1 MNHNY and CDR2 SVGAGI (reference sequence). V lost 5 bases to trimming and J lost 8 bases; unmatched junction nucleotides: 17. Specimen: PBMCs or T cells enriched from blood (not recorded which). The chain combines TRBV6-6 with TRBJ1-5; 8 bases line up with TRBD1. The sequence was obtained from a woman aged 18-29 years who had recovered from COVID-19. The CDR3 spells CASSPDPRQGRYKPQHF. The CDR3 DNA follows: TGTGCCAGCAGTCCAGACCCGCGACAGGGGCGGTATAAGCCCCAGCATTTT.